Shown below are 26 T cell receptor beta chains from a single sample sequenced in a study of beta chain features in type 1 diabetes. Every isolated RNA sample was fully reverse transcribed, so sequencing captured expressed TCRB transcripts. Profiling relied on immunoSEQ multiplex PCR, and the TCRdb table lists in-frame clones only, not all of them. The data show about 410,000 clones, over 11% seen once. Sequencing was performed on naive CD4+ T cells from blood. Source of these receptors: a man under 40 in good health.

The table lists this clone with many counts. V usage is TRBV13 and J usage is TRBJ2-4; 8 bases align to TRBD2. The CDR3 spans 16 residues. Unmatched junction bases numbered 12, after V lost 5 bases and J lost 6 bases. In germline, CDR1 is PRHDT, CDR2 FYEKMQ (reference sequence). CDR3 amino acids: CASSASRGTRTNIQYF. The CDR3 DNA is TGTGCCAGCAGCGCTAGTCGCGGGACTAGAACAAACATTCAGTACTTC.

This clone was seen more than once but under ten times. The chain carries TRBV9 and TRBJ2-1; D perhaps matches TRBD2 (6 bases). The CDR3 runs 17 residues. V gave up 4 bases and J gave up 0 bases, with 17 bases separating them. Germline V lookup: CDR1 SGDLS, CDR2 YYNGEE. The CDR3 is CASSLPGAGSSYNEQFF. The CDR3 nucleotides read TGTGCCAGCAGCCTCCCCGGTGCGGGAAGCTCCTACAATGAGCAGTTCTTC.

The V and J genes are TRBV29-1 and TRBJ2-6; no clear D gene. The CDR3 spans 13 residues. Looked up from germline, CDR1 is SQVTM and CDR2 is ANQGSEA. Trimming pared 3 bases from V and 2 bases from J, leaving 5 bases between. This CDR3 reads CSVELTGANVLTF. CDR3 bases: TGCAGCGTTGAGTTAACTGGGGCCAACGTCCTGACTTTC.

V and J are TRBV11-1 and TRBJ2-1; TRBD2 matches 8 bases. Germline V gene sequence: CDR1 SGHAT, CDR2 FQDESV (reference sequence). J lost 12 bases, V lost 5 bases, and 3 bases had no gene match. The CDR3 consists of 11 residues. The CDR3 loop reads CASSITSGQFF. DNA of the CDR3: TGTGCCAGCAGCATAACTAGCGGGCAGTTCTTC.

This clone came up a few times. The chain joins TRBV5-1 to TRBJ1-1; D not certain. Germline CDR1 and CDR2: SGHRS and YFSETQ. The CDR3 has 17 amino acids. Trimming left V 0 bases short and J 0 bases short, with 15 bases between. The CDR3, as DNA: TGCGCCAGCAGCTTGGAAGGGCCTACGGCATTGAACACTGAAGCTTTCTTT. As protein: CASSLEGPTALNTEAFF.

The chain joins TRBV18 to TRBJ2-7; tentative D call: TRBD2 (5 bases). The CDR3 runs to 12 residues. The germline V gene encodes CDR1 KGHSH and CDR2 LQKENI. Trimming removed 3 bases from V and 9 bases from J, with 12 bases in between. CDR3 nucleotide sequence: TGTGCCAGCTCACCGGAGGAATTTGGGCAGTACTTC. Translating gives CASSPEEFGQYF.

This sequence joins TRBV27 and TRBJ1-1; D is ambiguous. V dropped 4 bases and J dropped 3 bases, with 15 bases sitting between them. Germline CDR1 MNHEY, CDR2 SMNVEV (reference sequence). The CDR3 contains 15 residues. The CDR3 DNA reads TGTGCCAGCAGTTCAACGGCACAGAAGGACACTGAAGCTTTCTTT. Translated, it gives CASSSTAQKDTEAFF.

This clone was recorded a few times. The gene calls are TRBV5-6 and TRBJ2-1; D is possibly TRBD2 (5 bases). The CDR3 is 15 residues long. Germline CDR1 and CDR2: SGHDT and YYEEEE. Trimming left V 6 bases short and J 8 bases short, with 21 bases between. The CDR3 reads CASTWTGWGDDEQFF. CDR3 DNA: TGTGCCAGCACCTGGACCGGATGGGGAGACGATGAGCAGTTCTTC.

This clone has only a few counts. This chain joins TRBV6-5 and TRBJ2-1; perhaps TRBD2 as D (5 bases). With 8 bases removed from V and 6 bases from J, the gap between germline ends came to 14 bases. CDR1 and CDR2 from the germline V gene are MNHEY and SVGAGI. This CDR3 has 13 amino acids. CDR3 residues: CASRRQGSNEQFF. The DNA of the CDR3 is TGTGCCAGCCGGAGACAAGGGAGCAATGAGCAGTTCTTC.

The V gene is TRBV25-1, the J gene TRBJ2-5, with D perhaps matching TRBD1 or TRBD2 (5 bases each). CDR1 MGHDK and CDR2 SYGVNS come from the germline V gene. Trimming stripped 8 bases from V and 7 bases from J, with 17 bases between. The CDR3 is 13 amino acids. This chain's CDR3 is CASRGIGDGTQYF. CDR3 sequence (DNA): TGTGCCAGCCGCGGCATCGGGGACGGGACCCAGTACTTC.

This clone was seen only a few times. CDR3 sequence: CSVAGKTTDTQYF. CDR3 in DNA: TGCAGCGTTGCTGGCAAAACCACAGATACGCAGTATTTT. The chain employs TRBV29-1 and TRBJ2-3; D not resolved. Per germline, CDR1 SQVTM and CDR2 ANQGSEA. CDR3 length equals 13 residues. The V gene lost 4 bases and the J gene lost 2 bases, with 10 bases spanning the gap.

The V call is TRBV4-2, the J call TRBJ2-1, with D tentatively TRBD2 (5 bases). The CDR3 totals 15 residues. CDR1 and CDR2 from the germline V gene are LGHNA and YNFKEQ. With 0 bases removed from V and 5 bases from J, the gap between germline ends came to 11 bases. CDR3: CASSQDSTRHNEQFF. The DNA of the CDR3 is TGTGCCAGCAGCCAAGATAGTACTAGGCACAATGAGCAGTTCTTC.

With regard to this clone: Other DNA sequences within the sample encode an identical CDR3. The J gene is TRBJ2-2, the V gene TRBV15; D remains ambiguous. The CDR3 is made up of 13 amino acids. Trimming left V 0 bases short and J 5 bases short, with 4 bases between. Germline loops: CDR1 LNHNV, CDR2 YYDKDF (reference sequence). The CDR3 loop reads CATSRDRTGELFF. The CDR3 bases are TGTGCCACCAGCAGAGATCGTACCGGGGAGCTGTTTTTT.

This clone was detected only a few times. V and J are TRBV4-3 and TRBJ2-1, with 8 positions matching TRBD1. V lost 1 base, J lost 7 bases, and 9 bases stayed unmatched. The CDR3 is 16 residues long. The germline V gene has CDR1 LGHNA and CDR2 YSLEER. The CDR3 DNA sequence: TGCGCCAGCAGCCAAGTCAACAGGGGGGATCTAAATGAGCAGTTCTTC. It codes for CASSQVNRGDLNEQFF.

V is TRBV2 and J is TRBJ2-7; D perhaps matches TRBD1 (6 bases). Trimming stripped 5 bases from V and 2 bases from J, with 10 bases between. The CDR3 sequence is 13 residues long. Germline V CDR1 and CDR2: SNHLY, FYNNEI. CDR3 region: CASSPGETYEQYV. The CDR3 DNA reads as TGTGCCAGCAGTCCAGGGGAAACCTACGAGCAGTACGTC.

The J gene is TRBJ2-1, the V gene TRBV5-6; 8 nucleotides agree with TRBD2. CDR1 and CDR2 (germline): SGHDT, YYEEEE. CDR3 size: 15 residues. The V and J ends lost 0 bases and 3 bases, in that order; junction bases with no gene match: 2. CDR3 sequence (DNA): TGTGCCAGCAGCTTGGGTAGCGGGAACTACAATGAGCAGTTCTTC. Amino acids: CASSLGSGNYNEQFF.

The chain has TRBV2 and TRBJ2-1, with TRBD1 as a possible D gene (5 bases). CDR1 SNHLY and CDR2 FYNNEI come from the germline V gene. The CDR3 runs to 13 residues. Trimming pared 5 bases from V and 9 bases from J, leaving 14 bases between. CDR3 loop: CASSNRGQAEQFF. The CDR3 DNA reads TGTGCCAGCAGTAATAGGGGTCAAGCTGAGCAGTTCTTC.

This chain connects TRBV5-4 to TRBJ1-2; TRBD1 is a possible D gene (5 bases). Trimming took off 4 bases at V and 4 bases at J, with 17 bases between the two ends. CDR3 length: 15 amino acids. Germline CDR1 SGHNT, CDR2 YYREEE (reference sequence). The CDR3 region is CASSPGPLPPYGYTF. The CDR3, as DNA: TGTGCCAGCAGCCCGGGACCGCTACCTCCCTATGGCTACACCTTC. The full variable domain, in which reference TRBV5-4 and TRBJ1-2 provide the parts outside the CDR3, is ETGVTQSPTHLIKTRGQQVTLRCSSQSGHNTVSWYQQALGQGPQFIFQYYREEENGRGNFPPRFSGLQFPNYSSELNVNALELDDSALYLCASSPGPLPPYGYTFGSGTRLTVV.

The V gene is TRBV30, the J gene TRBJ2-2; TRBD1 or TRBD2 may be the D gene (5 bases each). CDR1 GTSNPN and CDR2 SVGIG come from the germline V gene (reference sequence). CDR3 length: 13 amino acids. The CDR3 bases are TGTGCTCTATCGGGGCTTCACACCGGGGAGCTGTTTTTT. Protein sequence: CALSGLHTGELFF.

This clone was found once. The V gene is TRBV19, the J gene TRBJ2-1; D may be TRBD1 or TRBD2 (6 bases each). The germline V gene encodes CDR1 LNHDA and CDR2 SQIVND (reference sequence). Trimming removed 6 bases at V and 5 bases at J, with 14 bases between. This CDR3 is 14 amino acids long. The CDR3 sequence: CASRRGAGDNEQFF. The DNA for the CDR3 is TGTGCCAGTAGAAGGGGGGCCGGGGACAATGAGCAGTTCTTC.

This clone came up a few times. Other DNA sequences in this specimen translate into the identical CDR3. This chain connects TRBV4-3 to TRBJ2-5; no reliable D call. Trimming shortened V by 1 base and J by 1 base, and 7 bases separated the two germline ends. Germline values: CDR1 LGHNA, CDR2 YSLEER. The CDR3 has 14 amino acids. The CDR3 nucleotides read TGCGCCAGCAGCCAAGTCGGTGGCCAAGAGACCCAGTACTTC. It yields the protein CASSQVGGQETQYF.

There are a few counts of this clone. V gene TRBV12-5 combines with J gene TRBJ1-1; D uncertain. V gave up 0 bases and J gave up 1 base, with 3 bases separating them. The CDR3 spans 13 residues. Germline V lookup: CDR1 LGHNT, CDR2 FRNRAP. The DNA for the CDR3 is TGTGCTAGTGGTTTGGTCAGGAACACTGAAGCTTTCTTT. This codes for CASGLVRNTEAFF.

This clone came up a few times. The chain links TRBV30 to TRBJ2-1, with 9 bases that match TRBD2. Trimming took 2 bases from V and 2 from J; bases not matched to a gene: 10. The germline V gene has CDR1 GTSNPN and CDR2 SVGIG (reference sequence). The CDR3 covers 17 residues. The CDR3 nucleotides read TGTGCCTGGAGTCCCCTTCTAGCGGGAAGAACCTACAATGAGCAGTTCTTC. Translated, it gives CAWSPLLAGRTYNEQFF.

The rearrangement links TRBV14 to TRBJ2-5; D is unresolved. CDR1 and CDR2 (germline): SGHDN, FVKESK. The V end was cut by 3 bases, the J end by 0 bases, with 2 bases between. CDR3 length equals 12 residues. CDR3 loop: CASSHNQETQYF. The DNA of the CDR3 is TGTGCCAGCAGCCACAACCAAGAGACCCAGTACTTC.

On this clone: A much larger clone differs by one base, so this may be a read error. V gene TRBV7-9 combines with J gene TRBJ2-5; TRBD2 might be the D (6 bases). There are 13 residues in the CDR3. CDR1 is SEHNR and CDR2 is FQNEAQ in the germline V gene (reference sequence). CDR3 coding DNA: TGTGCCGGCGGCATGGGAGGAGGAGAGAGCCAGTACTTC. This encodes CAGGMGGGESQYF.

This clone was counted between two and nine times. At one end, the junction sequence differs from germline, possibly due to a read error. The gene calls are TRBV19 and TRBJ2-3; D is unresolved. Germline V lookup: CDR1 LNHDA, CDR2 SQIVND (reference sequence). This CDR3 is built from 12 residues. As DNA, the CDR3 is TGTGCCAGCAGTAAAAGGGCAGATACGCAGTATTTT. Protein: CASSKRADTQYF.